This T cell receptor (beta chain) was found in a study of shared clonotypes between healthy human individuals. Findings of the study overall: Among donors, the sharing of clonotypes was expected to be influenced by sequencing depth.

Germline V gene sequence: CDR1 SGHDT, CDR2 YYEEEE. V was pared by 0 bases and J by 5 bases, with 13 bases between. This CDR3 has 15 amino acids. Concerning this clone itself: Its specificity is unknown.

In the naive CD8 group, cells lacked CD45RO and were positively selected for CCR7, so terminally differentiated effector memory CD45RA+ cells were left out. Sequenced by immunoSEQ multiplex PCR; TCRdb stores in-frame clones only, minus some. The data contain roughly 2 million clones, over 85% of them singletons. What was sequenced was naive CD8+ T cells sorted from blood. The sequence was obtained from a man between 18 and 29 years old in good health. The chain employs TRBV5-6 and TRBJ2-3; D may be TRBD1 (5 bases). CDR3 residues: CASSLAWGREDTQYF. CDR3 DNA sequence: TGTGCCAGCAGCTTGGCCTGGGGCAGAGAAGATACGCAGTATTTT.